These 21 T cell receptor beta chains came from one sample sequenced in a study of human T cells and chemical hapten exposure. Each CDR3 protein is one row after TCRdb ran MiXCR on the RACE reads. The repertoire consists of approximately 80,000 distinct CDR3 sequences, with about 10% occurring once and the leading ten covering roughly 4%. Time point reported: patch test 1, 2 weeks after DPC sensitization. Treatment meaning: therapeutic diphenylcyclopropenone sensitization with weekly scalp DPC. The specimen comprised whole blood, sampled in connection with sensitization to the hapten diphenylcyclopropenone (DPC). The source is a woman in her forties or fifties with alopecia areata. Some clones in this sample may be carry-over from other donors' samples.

This clonotype was recorded many times. V usage is TRBV7-8 and J usage is TRBJ1-5; 9 bases line up with TRBD1. Per the germline V gene, CDR1 is SGHVS and CDR2 is FQNEAQ. The CDR3 runs to 16 residues. J lost 2 bases, V lost 5 bases, and 7 bases had no gene match. The CDR3 loop is CASSPHRGQGNQPQHF. CDR3 bases: TGTGCCAGCAGCCCCCACAGGGGGCAGGGCAATCAGCCCCAGCATTTT.

In this sample, this clonotype turned up a few times. The chain combines TRBV12-3 or TRBV12-4 with TRBJ2-3, with 10 bases fitting TRBD2. The ends lost 5 bases at V and 5 bases at J; junction bases unmatched: 10. The CDR3 has 16 amino acids. Here the CDR3 reads CASSPGTSADLDTQYF. CDR3 DNA: TGTGCCAGCAGTCCCGGGACTAGCGCTGATCTAGATACGCAGTATTTT.

For this clonotype: This may stem from a read error, because a much larger clone lies one nucleotide away. The V gene is TRBV7-2, the J gene TRBJ1-2; 10 bases map to TRBD1. Germline-derived CDR1 and CDR2 are SGHTA and FQGNSA. This CDR3 is built from 14 residues. CDR3 amino acids: CASSRTTGGTGHTF. CDR3 coding DNA: TGTGCCAGCAGCCGTACGACAGGGGGCACTGGCCACACCTTC.

This clonotype was detected a few times. V usage is TRBV29-1 and J usage is TRBJ2-2; a possible D gene is TRBD2 (5 bases). This CDR3 has 11 amino acids. The V gene's germline CDR1 is SQVTM and CDR2 ANQGSEA. Trimming stripped 4 bases from V and 6 bases from J, with 6 bases between. CDR3 DNA: TGCAGCGTTGCCGGGGCCGGGGAGCTGTTTTTT. It encodes CSVAGAGELFF.

This clonotype appeared many times. This chain connects TRBV4-2 to TRBJ1-4; TRBD1 might be the D (5 bases). V lost 0 bases and J 8 bases, leaving 13 bases between the germline ends. From germline, CDR1 is LGHNA and CDR2 YNFKEQ. The CDR3 loop spans 15 amino acids. The CDR3 DNA follows: TGTGCCAGCAGCCAAGAGGGGGTCTCGGGGGAAAAACTGTTTTTT. Translation gives CASSQEGVSGEKLFF.

The chain recombines TRBV6-2 or TRBV6-3 with TRBJ2-1, with 8 bases that match TRBD2. The CDR3 has 15 residues. V lost 7 bases to trimming and J lost 6 bases; unmatched junction nucleotides: 11. CDR1 and CDR2 from the germline V gene are MNHEY and SVGEGT. CDR3 residues: CASISPSGRVNEQFF. CDR3 coding DNA: TGTGCCAGCATTTCACCCAGCGGGAGAGTCAATGAGCAGTTCTTC.

This clonotype was recorded many times. The chain is built from TRBV18 and TRBJ1-3; a possible D gene is TRBD1 (6 bases). This CDR3 contains 15 residues. Germline lookup yields CDR1 KGHSH and CDR2 LQKENI. V was clipped by 3 bases and J by 3 bases, with 12 bases between them. In DNA, the CDR3 is TGTGCCAGCTCACCCTCGACAGGATTTGGAAACACCATATATTTT. This translates into CASSPSTGFGNTIYF.

The table lists this clonotype with many counts. The rearrangement uses TRBV18 and TRBJ2-1, with 7 bases that match TRBD2. Trimming cost V 0 bases and J 7 bases; bases outside gene matches: 9. The CDR3 is 16 residues long. CDR1 is KGHSH and CDR2 is LQKENI in the germline V gene. In DNA, the CDR3 is TGTGCCAGCTCACCACCGGGACGCGGGAGCTTGAATGAGCAGTTCTTC. This codes for CASSPPGRGSLNEQFF.

This clonotype was counted between two and nine times. The chain has TRBV12-3 or TRBV12-4 and TRBJ2-2; TRBD1 agrees at 10 bases. The length of the CDR3 is 15 residues. Unmatched junction bases numbered 2, after V lost 6 bases and J lost 1 base. The CDR3 loop is CASSGQGVNTGELFF. The CDR3 coding sequence is TGTGCCAGCAGCGGACAGGGGGTGAACACCGGGGAGCTGTTTTTT.

This clonotype was counted only a few times. The V call is TRBV12-3 or TRBV12-4, the J call TRBJ2-1; no clear D. The ends were cut back, 3 bases at V and 0 bases at J, with 12 bases in the middle. The CDR3 sequence is 16 residues long. The CDR3 sequence: CASSLELTSSYNEQFF. CDR3 in DNA: TGTGCCAGCAGTTTGGAGCTCACCAGCTCCTACAATGAGCAGTTCTTC.

This clonotype was observed many times. The CDR3, as DNA: TGCGCCAGCAGCCTTAGCGGGAGACGCAATGAGCAGTTCTTC. This codes for CASSLSGRRNEQFF. V and J are TRBV10-1 and TRBJ2-1, with 9 bases aligning to TRBD2. Germline loops: CDR1 WNHNN, CDR2 SYGVQD (reference sequence). After removal of 6 bases from V and 6 bases from J, the junction contained 6 bases not matched to a gene. The CDR3 is 14 residues long.

This clonotype has a handful of counts. The rearrangement joins TRBV9 to TRBJ1-4, with TRBD1 identical over 7 bases. Germline V gene lookup returns CDR1 SGDLS and CDR2 YYNGEE. The CDR3 extends over 15 amino acids. With 4 bases clipped from V and 4 bases from J, the junction kept 7 bases outside the gene matches. The CDR3 DNA sequence: TGTGCCAGCAGCCCCCTGACAGGGATTAATGAAAAACTGTTTTTT. Its translation is CASSPLTGINEKLFF.

This clonotype showed up many times. The V and J genes are TRBV18 and TRBJ2-3, with TRBD1 matching 7 bases. This CDR3 has 16 amino acids. The junction had 8 bases not matched to a gene; V was cut back by 3 bases and J by 2 bases. Germline V gene lookup returns CDR1 KGHSH and CDR2 LQKENI. The CDR3: CASSPQTGAPTDTQYF. The CDR3 coding sequence is TGTGCCAGCTCACCTCAAACAGGGGCGCCCACAGATACGCAGTATTTT.

The chain joins TRBV5-5 to TRBJ1-1, with 10 positions matching TRBD1. Losses at the gene ends were 3 bases for V and 1 base for J; bases not matched to a gene: 3. This CDR3 is built from 15 residues. Germline assignment: CDR1 SGHKS and CDR2 YYEKEE (reference sequence). The CDR3 loop is CASSWWDRGNTEAFF. The CDR3 coding sequence is TGTGCCAGCAGCTGGTGGGACAGGGGGAACACTGAAGCTTTCTTT.

The sample holds many counts of this clonotype. This chain uses TRBV5-6 with TRBJ2-1, with D unresolved. CDR1 and CDR2 (germline): SGHDT, YYEEEE. Trimming took off 3 bases at V and 4 bases at J, with 5 bases between the two ends. This CDR3 comprises 12 residues. CDR3 region: CASSYRYNEQFF. The DNA of the CDR3 is TGTGCCAGCAGCTACCGGTACAATGAGCAGTTCTTC.

CDR3 bases: TGTGCCAGCAGTTACTCGCCCAATACGTCACTACGCACTGAAGCTTTCTTT. Amino acids: CASSYSPNTSLRTEAFF. This chain uses TRBV6-2 or TRBV6-3 with TRBJ1-1, with unresolved D. Germline V CDR1 and CDR2: MNHEY, SVGEGT. V gave up 0 bases and J gave up 4 bases, with 18 bases separating them. The CDR3 runs to 17 residues.

In its sample, this clonotype was seen many times. The chain combines TRBV11-1 with TRBJ1-1, with 10 bases identical to TRBD1. Germline values: CDR1 SGHAT, CDR2 FQDESV (reference sequence). This CDR3 has 19 amino acids. The J segment lost 0 bases and the V segment lost 6 bases, leaving 16 bases of the junction unmatched. Here the CDR3 DNA reads TGTGCCAGCAGACCCGGGACAGGGGTGACCAGAGACATGAACACTGAAGCTTTCTTT. Translation gives CASRPGTGVTRDMNTEAFF.

In its sample, this clonotype was seen many times. This rearrangement joins TRBV7-8 to TRBJ1-1; no clear D gene. V gave up 2 bases and J gave up 11 bases, with 15 bases separating them. Per the germline V gene, CDR1 is SGHVS and CDR2 is FQNEAQ. This CDR3 comprises 13 residues. The CDR3 sequence: CASSLSWERGAFF. The CDR3 coding sequence is TGTGCCAGCAGCTTATCTTGGGAGCGAGGGGCTTTCTTT.

This clonotype was detected many times. J is TRBJ2-2 and V is TRBV29-1, with D possibly TRBD2 on 5 matching bases. CDR3 length equals 14 residues. The V end lost 4 bases, the J end lost 0 bases, and 9 bases lay between the germline ends. Germline V gene sequence: CDR1 SQVTM, CDR2 ANQGSEA. CDR3 DNA: TGCAGCGTTGGTGAGAGGGCGAACACCGGGGAGCTGTTTTTT. It specifies CSVGERANTGELFF.

The chain is built from TRBV11-2 and TRBJ2-1; D tentatively reads TRBD1 or TRBD2 (5 bases each). The germline gives CDR1 SGHAT, CDR2 FQNNGV. Trimming removed 5 bases at V and 9 bases at J, with 14 bases between. The CDR3 extends over 13 amino acids. The DNA for the CDR3 is TGTGCCAGCAGCCTCCCAGGGAGCACTGAGCAGTTCTTC. Amino acid sequence: CASSLPGSTEQFF.

This clonotype was picked up a small number of times. The V and J genes are TRBV10-3 and TRBJ2-3; 9 nucleotides match TRBD1. The CDR3 runs 16 residues. Trimming cost V 2 bases and J 5 bases; bases outside gene matches: 8. In germline, CDR1 is ENHRY, CDR2 SYGVKD. In nucleotides, the CDR3 is TGTGCCATCAGTGAGCCCGGGACAGGGATAGAAGATACGCAGTATTTT. This gives the protein CAISEPGTGIEDTQYF.